The T cell receptor beta chain described here comes from a study of CD8 T cells in Susac syndrome. It was with random hexamers that about 0.45 to 1 ug RNA was reverse transcribed. From the immunoSEQ multiplex PCR reads, TCRdb called clonotypes with MiXCR, one entry per CDR3 protein. The sample contains about 190,000 distinct CDR3 sequences, 85% to 95% of which appear only once. Regarding the study as a whole: Detection of Susac-specific public clones gave over 15 in total CD8+ repertoires and about five in CD8+ TEMRA repertoires.

Sequencing of TCR beta was performed on blood CD8+ and CD4+ T cells. Both CD4+ and CD8+ T cells were negatively isolated, and TEMRA cells underwent FACS enrichment. This clonotype was recorded a few times. The target antigen is unknown. The germline V and J ends were trimmed by 2 bases and 10 bases, with 10 bases remaining between them. The CDR3 is made up of 12 amino acids. Germline CDR1 and CDR2: SGHRS and YFSETQ. Sequenced: CD8+ T cells from PBMCs. This TCR derives from a human donor with Susac syndrome. This chain connects TRBV5-1 to TRBJ2-1, with a tentative D call TRBD2 (6 bases). The CDR3 sequence: CASSFDGGEQFF. CDR3 DNA sequence: TGCGCCAGCAGCTTTGATGGGGGGGAGCAGTTCTTC.